This entry lists 6 T cell receptor beta chains sequenced from one sample in a study of blood T cell repertoires in COVID-19 (TCRdb year 2020). Library creation used the immunoSEQ multiplex PCR assay. TCRdb took over this immuneACCESS table, retaining in-frame rearrangements with V and J assigned. Such tables are incomplete; in checked studies, under half of the missing clones stem from an unresolved V gene, and the remainder is unexplained. The sample has 100,000 or so clones on record, 80% to 90% of them singletons. The ten biggest clones cover 2% to 3% of the sample. Specimen: PBMCs or T cells enriched from blood (not recorded which). All receptors come from a woman between 50 and 59 years old who had recovered from COVID-19.

This sequence joins TRBV25-1 and TRBJ1-5, with 7 bases that match TRBD1. The trim removed 4 bases at V and 5 bases at J, leaving 2 bases unmatched. Germline CDR1 reads MGHDK; CDR2 reads SYGVNS. The CDR3 runs 13 residues. The CDR3 reads CASSGQGHQPQHF. CDR3 coding DNA: TGTGCCAGCAGTGGACAGGGCCATCAGCCCCAGCATTTT.

The rearrangement joins TRBV5-1 to TRBJ1-1; 8 bases align to TRBD1. The CDR3 covers 14 residues. The germline V gene encodes CDR1 SGHRS and CDR2 YFSETQ. V dropped 5 bases and J dropped 4; count of bases not matched to a gene: 7. The CDR3 region is CASSSGGLGTEAFF. The CDR3 nucleotides are TGCGCCAGCAGTTCAGGGGGCTTGGGCACTGAAGCTTTCTTT.

The V call is TRBV2, the J call TRBJ1-1; D call uncertain. V lost 8 bases and J 8 bases, leaving 12 bases between the germline ends. Germline values: CDR1 SNHLY, CDR2 FYNNEI. The CDR3 consists of 11 residues. The CDR3 loop is CASRPVKEAFF. The DNA for the CDR3 is TGTGCCAGCCGTCCCGTAAAAGAAGCTTTCTTT.

CDR3 nucleotide sequence: TGTGCCAGCAGTTCCTCAGGGATCGGGCGTTATGGCTACACCTTC. Amino acid sequence: CASSSSGIGRYGYTF. The genes are TRBV2 and TRBJ1-2; a possible D gene is TRBD1 (5 bases). Trimming took off 5 bases at V and 5 bases at J, with 18 bases between the two ends. Germline V CDR1 and CDR2: SNHLY, FYNNEI. The CDR3 extends over 15 amino acids.

CDR3 in DNA: TGTGCCAGCAGTGGGGCTAGCGCTCCCTACAATGAGCAGTTCTTC. This gives the protein CASSGASAPYNEQFF. This chain connects TRBV2 to TRBJ2-1; a possible D gene is TRBD2 (6 bases). The germline V and J ends were trimmed by 4 bases and 2 bases, with 12 bases remaining between them. Germline loops: CDR1 SNHLY, CDR2 FYNNEI. This CDR3 has 15 residues.

The V and J genes are TRBV11-2 and TRBJ1-1; D is unclear. The CDR3 runs to 15 residues. V lost 3 bases to trimming and J lost 4 bases, with 15 bases between them. From germline, CDR1 is SGHAT and CDR2 FQNNGV. The CDR3 sequence is CASSFGESPGTEAFF. The CDR3 DNA sequence: TGTGCCAGCAGCTTCGGGGAAAGTCCAGGCACTGAAGCTTTCTTT.